Listed here are 9 T cell receptor beta chains from one sample, sequenced in a study of naive and memory T cell subsets. Their target antigens are unknown. Findings of the study overall: Especially in CD8 cells, naive repertoires contained a few larger clonotypes, possibly CD45RA-re-expressing memory cells.

An equimolar mix of two oligonucleotides served as the beta constant-region primer for TRBC1 and TRBC2. Nested alpha and beta constant-region primers with the SP2 primer drove four PCR rounds on ligated cDNA. MiXCR was run by TCRdb on the UMI-ligation and nested PCR reads, yielding one entry per CDR3 protein. The sample comprises about 90,000 distinct CDR3 sequences, about 11% of which are singletons, and roughly 0.13% rests with the top ten. Sequenced sample: naive CD4+ T cells from blood. Every receptor here comes from a human donor in good health.

This clonotype was observed at least ten times. The chain carries TRBV19 and TRBJ2-2, with no clear D. Germline CDR1 LNHDA, CDR2 SQIVND (reference sequence). Trimming cost V 3 bases and J 7 bases, with 9 bases left between them. This CDR3 is 13 amino acids long. Here the CDR3 reads CASSISAHGELFF. The CDR3 bases are TGTGCCAGTAGTATCTCCGCCCACGGGGAGCTGTTTTTT. The full variable domain, with the rest looked up from reference TRBV19 and TRBJ2-2, is DGGITQSPKYLFRKEGQNVTLSCEQNLNHDAMYWYRQDPGQGLRLIYYSQIVNDFQKGDIAEGYSVSREKKESFPLTVTSAQKNPTAFYLCASSISAHGELFFGEGSRLTVL.

The chain joins TRBV21-1 to TRBJ2-2; the listed D gene, TRBD2, was not tested against the DNA. TRBV21-1 has pseudogene status. The CDR3 spans 18 residues. CDR3 residues: CASSKVTSSGHNTGELFF. The CDR3 coding sequence is TGTGCCAGCAGCAAAGTTACTAGTTCTGGGCACAACACCGGGGAGCTGTTTTTT.

J is TRBJ2-3 and V is TRBV20-1; 9 nucleotides align to TRBD2. Germline V lookup: CDR1 DFQATT, CDR2 SNEGSKA (reference sequence). The V gene end was trimmed by 3 bases and the J gene end by 2 bases; junction bases not matched to a gene: 9. This CDR3 has 16 residues. CDR3 sequence (DNA): TGCAGTGCTAGGGTACTAGCGGGTGTTATCACAGATACGCAGTATTTT. This codes for CSARVLAGVITDTQYF.

This clonotype was seen more than once but under ten times. The chain links TRBV14 to TRBJ2-6; D unresolved. The germline V gene encodes CDR1 SGHDN and CDR2 FVKESK. CDR3 length: 15 amino acids. V was pared by 1 base and J by 5 bases, with 9 bases between. CDR3 loop: CASSQVGGWANVLTF. The DNA of the CDR3 is TGTGCCAGCAGCCAAGTGGGTGGATGGGCCAACGTCCTGACTTTC.

This clonotype was found many times. V usage is TRBV18 and J usage is TRBJ2-1, with 11 bases aligning to TRBD2. CDR3 length: 15 amino acids. The germline CDR1 and CDR2 sequences are KGHSH and LQKENI. V lost 2 bases, J lost 6 bases, and 3 bases stayed unmatched. This CDR3 is CASSPIAGGANEQFF. CDR3 nucleotide sequence: TGTGCCAGCTCACCAATAGCGGGAGGGGCCAATGAGCAGTTCTTC.

This sequence joins TRBV4-2 and TRBJ2-3; no clear D gene. The CDR3 covers 15 residues. Germline assignment: CDR1 LGHNA and CDR2 YNFKEQ. Trimming stripped 1 base from V and 1 base from J, with 9 bases between. In nucleotides, the CDR3 is TGTGCCAGCAGCCAAGTCTACAGCCGCACAGATACGCAGTATTTT. Translation: CASSQVYSRTDTQYF.

This clonotype was detected many times. The chain carries TRBV19 and TRBJ2-3; no clear D gene. CDR1 and CDR2 from the germline V gene are LNHDA and SQIVND (reference sequence). The CDR3 loop spans 16 amino acids. V dropped 3 bases and J dropped 0 bases, with 13 bases sitting between them. The CDR3 DNA is TGTGCCAGTAGTATCCCCAGTCCAGAAAGCACAGATACGCAGTATTTT. It is translated as CASSIPSPESTDTQYF.

This clonotype was counted a few times. The chain is built from TRBV7-3 and TRBJ2-2, with TRBD2 matching over 10 bases. CDR1 is SGHTA and CDR2 is FQGTGA in the germline V gene. The CDR3 is 17 amino acids. V lost 5 bases to trimming and J lost 0 bases; unmatched junction nucleotides: 6. DNA for the CDR3: TGTGCCAGCAGCCCAACCGGACTAGCGGCGAACACCGGGGAGCTGTTTTTT. Its protein is CASSPTGLAANTGELFF.

The J gene is TRBJ1-2, the V gene TRBV10-3, with 8 bases that match TRBD1. Germline CDR1 and CDR2: ENHRY and SYGVKD. The CDR3 runs 12 residues. V lost 7 bases, J lost 8 bases, and 6 bases stayed unmatched. The CDR3 bases are TGTGCCATCACCCCGGGGACAGGCGGCTACACCTTC. This encodes CAITPGTGGYTF.